This T cell receptor beta chain was profiled in a study of blood T cell repertoires in COVID-19. V lost 2 bases to trimming and J lost 1 base, with 12 bases between them. Germline CDR1 is PRHDT and CDR2 is FYEKMQ (reference sequence). The CDR3 is 17 amino acids. In this sample, this clone turned up once. Data came from immunoSEQ multiplex PCR; TCRdb stores just in-frame clones and leaves some out. This sample yields fewer than 350,000 clones, of which about 86% are seen a single time; 2% to 2.5% belongs to the top ten. The sequence was collected from a woman aged 30 to 39 who had recovered from COVID-19. Sequenced sample: peripheral blood. This sequence joins TRBV13 and TRBJ2-6; D is undetermined. In DNA form, the CDR3 reads TGTGCCAGCAGCTTAACCCCAGGCCCATCTGGGGCCAACGTCCTGACTTTC. Protein: CASSLTPGPSGANVLTF.